This T cell receptor (beta chain) was captured by sequencing in a study of technical replicates of blood from a few donors. The protocol was immunoSEQ multiplex PCR, while the TCRdb copy is restricted to in-frame clones and leaves out a portion. The data hold roughly 100,000 clones, with 85% to 95% observed a single time. Germline V gene sequence: CDR1 MDHEN, CDR2 SYDVKM. Trimming at V came to 5 bases and at J to 2 bases, leaving 12 bases not matched to a gene. This CDR3 contains 17 residues. This clonotype originated in a human donor in good health. The chain carries TRBV28 and TRBJ2-7; 10 bases match TRBD2. Sequences were obtained from T cells isolated from PBMCs. The CDR3, as DNA: TGTGCCAGCAGTCTAAGAACTAGCGGGATATATACCTACGAGCAGTACTTC. This sequence encodes CASSLRTSGIYTYEQYF.